This T cell receptor (beta chain) was identified in a study of T cell responses to AZD1222 COVID-19 vaccine. Findings and caveats of the study: Repertoire sampling happened only post peak T cell response.

Concerning this clone: Antigen: not known.

Sequencing used immunoSEQ multiplex PCR; TCRdb keeps in-frame clones, though not all of them. The table lists about 140,000 clones, about nine tenths of them singletons. Looked up from germline, CDR1 is SGHTA and CDR2 is FQGTGA. The V gene lost 4 bases and the J gene lost 0 bases, with 8 bases spanning the gap. CDR3 length: 14 amino acids. This clonotype originated in an adult in good health. The source material was peripheral blood, sampled on day 0 of AZD1222 vaccination. The V gene is TRBV7-3, the J gene TRBJ2-3; TRBD2 is a possible D gene (6 bases). In DNA form, the CDR3 reads TGTGCCAGCAGCTCTGGGGGGAGCACAGATACGCAGTATTTT. Protein product: CASSSGGSTDTQYF.